The 32 T cell receptor beta chains listed next were all sequenced from one sample in a study of T cells in Graves' hyperthyroidism and ophthalmopathy. Amplification yielded TCR beta CDR3 regions, with RNA transcripts as the source. With the HTBI primer set, the TCR CDR3 went through a first round of RT-PCR. One entry per CDR3 protein results from TCRdb running MiXCR on the multiplex PCR reads. The sample yields around 720,000 distinct CDR3 sequences, around a third seen once. Source material: blood. The origin of the receptors is a middle-aged woman with Graves' hyperthyroidism.

V is TRBV28 and J is TRBJ1-2; possible D gene TRBD1, 6 bases. This CDR3 has 14 amino acids. Looked up from germline, CDR1 is MDHEN and CDR2 is SYDVKM. The V end lost 6 bases, the J end lost 7 bases, and 18 bases lay between the germline ends. In DNA, the CDR3 is TGTGCCAGCAGGCCTGCGGGGGGCGACTTTGGCTACACCTTC. It yields the protein CASRPAGGDFGYTF.

V usage is TRBV6-5 and J usage is TRBJ1-1, with D perhaps TRBD1 (5 bases). Trimming pared 5 bases from V and 4 bases from J, leaving 11 bases between. Germline values: CDR1 MNHEY, CDR2 SVGAGI. There are 13 residues in the CDR3. DNA for the CDR3: TGTGCCAGCAGTAACCAGGGAGGCACTGAAGCTTTCTTT. Translated: CASSNQGGTEAFF.

Concerning this clonotype: Compared with germline, one end of the junction differs, possibly owing to a read error. V gene TRBV6-1 combines with J gene TRBJ2-2, with TRBD1 identical over 9 bases. Germline V gene lookup returns CDR1 MNHNS and CDR2 SASEGT. The CDR3 is 12 amino acids. CDR3 sequence: CASSETTGGLFF. CDR3 nucleotide sequence: TGTGCCAGCAGTGAAACGACAGGGGGGCTGTTTTTT.

This clonotype was found a few times. This rearrangement joins TRBV5-1 to TRBJ1-1; a possible D gene is TRBD1 (5 bases). The germline V gene encodes CDR1 SGHRS and CDR2 YFSETQ. The V gene lost 4 bases and the J gene lost 0 bases, with 13 bases spanning the gap. CDR3 length equals 15 residues. The CDR3 loop reads CASSDRGGVNTEAFF. The CDR3 nucleotides read TGCGCCAGCAGCGACCGCGGGGGGGTGAACACTGAAGCTTTCTTT.

This clonotype was picked up a small number of times. This chain connects TRBV7-9 to TRBJ1-5; 9 bases match TRBD1. CDR3 length equals 14 residues. Germline-derived CDR1 and CDR2 are SEHNR and FQNEAQ (reference sequence). V shed 1 base, J shed 8 bases, and the junction held 3 bases outside the gene matches. DNA of the CDR3: TGTGCCAGCAGCTTAGGAACAGGGGGCGAGCCCCAGCATTTT. Translated, it gives CASSLGTGGEPQHF. Looking up the rest from reference TRBV7-9 and TRBJ1-5 gives the full variable domain: DTGVSQNPRHKITKRGQNVTFRCDPISEHNRLYWYRQTLGQGPEFLTYFQNEAQLEKSRLLSDRFSAERPKGSFSTLEIQRTEQGDSAMYLCASSLGTGGEPQHFGDGTRLSIL.

V usage is TRBV29-1 and J usage is TRBJ2-2, with a tentative D call TRBD1 (5 bases). Trimming took 2 bases from V and 4 from J, leaving 11 bases between them. Germline V CDR1 and CDR2: SQVTM, ANQGSEA. The CDR3 spans 14 residues. The DNA of the CDR3 is TGCAGCGTTGAAAGCAGGGCGGTCACCGGGGAGCTGTTTTTT. Protein sequence: CSVESRAVTGELFF.

The chain employs TRBV4-3 and TRBJ1-3; D gene uncertain. CDR3 length: 16 amino acids. V was shortened by 1 base and J by 2 bases, with 12 bases between the two germline ends. The germline V gene encodes CDR1 LGHNA and CDR2 YSLEER. In DNA form, the CDR3 reads TGCGCCAGCAGCCAAGCGGTCCGCAGCGCTGGAAACACCATATATTTT. It specifies CASSQAVRSAGNTIYF.

This clonotype occurred a few times. This rearrangement joins TRBV7-2 to TRBJ1-1; maybe TRBD1 (5 bases). Germline V lookup: CDR1 SGHTA, CDR2 FQGNSA. The CDR3 is made up of 16 amino acids. The ends were cut back, 5 bases at V and 0 bases at J, with 16 bases in the middle. DNA for the CDR3: TGTGCCAGCAGCGCCCGGGGGGGGGTCCTGAACACTGAAGCTTTCTTT. Translation gives CASSARGGVLNTEAFF.

This clonotype was observed a few times. The chain couples TRBV7-9 to TRBJ1-4; the D is unclear. V was trimmed by 2 bases and J by 7 bases, leaving 5 bases between them. There are 12 residues in the CDR3. The germline V gene has CDR1 SEHNR and CDR2 FQNEAQ (reference sequence). CDR3 amino acids: CASSLNIEKLFF. The CDR3, as DNA: TGTGCCAGCAGCTTAAATATTGAAAAACTGTTTTTT.

The genes are TRBV4-3 and TRBJ1-2, with 9 bases that match TRBD1. V shed 7 bases, J shed 8 bases, and the junction held 8 bases outside the gene matches. This CDR3 contains 13 residues. Germline-derived CDR1 and CDR2 are LGHNA and YSLEER. The CDR3 here is CASNSDRGNGYTF. CDR3 DNA: TGCGCCAGCAACTCCGACAGGGGGAACGGCTACACCTTC.

The genes are TRBV29-1 and TRBJ1-2; no firm D call. V shed 7 bases and J shed 0 bases, with 12 bases lying between them. CDR3 length equals 13 residues. Germline values: CDR1 SQVTM, CDR2 ANQGSEA. DNA of the CDR3: TGCAGCGCCTCCTCTGGATCTAACTATGGCTACACCTTC. It codes for CSASSGSNYGYTF.

This chain connects TRBV7-4 to TRBJ1-1; 9 bases match TRBD1. CDR3 length: 14 residues. Unmatched junction bases numbered 8, after V lost 6 bases and J lost 6 bases. CDR1 is SGHVT, CDR2 SQSDAQ, per germline. The CDR3 DNA reads TGTGCCAGCAGGGATGGACAGGGGTTCCCTGAAGCTTTCTTT. The encoded protein is CASRDGQGFPEAFF.

This clonotype was seen at least ten times. The chain uses TRBV4-1 and TRBJ2-5; no definite D call. Germline-derived CDR1 and CDR2 are MGHRA and YSYEKL. This CDR3 comprises 12 residues. V was pared by 1 base and J by 7 bases, with 7 bases between. DNA for the CDR3: TGCGCCAGCAGCCAAGGAATCAGGACCCAGTACTTC. Its protein product is CASSQGIRTQYF.

In its sample, this clonotype was seen a few times. CDR3 in amino acids: CASSPHRGETQYF. In DNA form, the CDR3 reads TGTGCCAGCAGCCCCCACAGGGGTGAGACCCAGTACTTC. The genes are TRBV4-2 and TRBJ2-5; 7 bases match TRBD1. Germline V lookup: CDR1 LGHNA, CDR2 YNFKEQ. The V and J ends lost 4 bases and 5 bases, in that order; junction bases with no gene match: 4. This CDR3 spans 13 amino acids.

This clonotype has at least ten counts. The J gene is TRBJ1-6, the V gene TRBV4-1; 8 nucleotides match TRBD1. The trim removed 9 bases at V and 6 bases at J, leaving 7 bases unmatched. This CDR3 is built from 14 residues. In germline, CDR1 is MGHRA, CDR2 YSYEKL. The CDR3 bases are TGCGCCAGTACGGACAGGGAGATTAATTCACCCCTCCACTTT. Translated, it gives CASTDREINSPLHF.

This clonotype has just a few counts. The chain is built from TRBV7-2 and TRBJ1-1; 7 bases align to TRBD1. The V gene end was trimmed by 5 bases and the J gene end by 10 bases; junction bases not matched to a gene: 10. CDR1 and CDR2 from the germline V gene are SGHTA and FQGNSA. The CDR3 sequence is 13 residues long. The CDR3 nucleotides are TGTGCCAGCAGCCCCCCAAGTGACAGGGTAGCTTTCTTT. Protein sequence: CASSPPSDRVAFF.

This chain uses TRBV20-1 with TRBJ2-2; the match to TRBD2 covers 11 bases. Looked up from germline, CDR1 is DFQATT and CDR2 is SNEGSKA (reference sequence). CDR3 size: 14 residues. The ends lost 7 bases at V and 12 bases at J; junction bases unmatched: 13. The CDR3 protein is CSVNPGGTSGQLFF. Written as DNA, the CDR3 is TGCAGTGTTAACCCCGGCGGGACTAGCGGTCAGCTGTTTTTT.

A remark on this clonotype: A much larger clone lies a single base off, so this may be a read error. This chain links TRBV7-9 with TRBJ2-5; D is uncertain. Deletions cut 1 base from V and 4 bases from J, with 13 bases between. The germline V gene encodes CDR1 SEHNR and CDR2 FQNEAQ (reference sequence). CDR3 length: 15 residues. The CDR3 nucleotides read TGTGCCAGCAGCTTAGTAGCCGGTGGGGTAGAGACCCAGTACTTC. Translation gives CASSLVAGGVETQYF.

This clonotype has a count of ten or more. This chain uses TRBV6-5 with TRBJ2-7; D perhaps matches TRBD1 (5 bases). Germline loops: CDR1 MNHEY, CDR2 SVGAGI. V was shortened by 2 bases and J by 2 bases, with 10 bases between the two germline ends. This CDR3 has 14 residues. The CDR3 reads CASSYGRGAYEQYF. CDR3 in DNA: TGTGCCAGCAGTTACGGTAGGGGTGCCTACGAGCAGTACTTC.

This chain connects TRBV2 to TRBJ2-5; D perhaps matches TRBD1 (6 bases). CDR3 length equals 15 residues. CDR1 and CDR2 (germline): SNHLY, FYNNEI. V lost 8 bases and J lost 5, with 21 bases in between. The CDR3 region has the DNA TGTGCCAGCTCACCATCGGACAGTCCTATGGAGACCCAGTACTTC. It yields the protein CASSPSDSPMETQYF.

The table lists this clonotype with a count of one. V is TRBV2 and J is TRBJ1-2, with 11 nucleotides matching TRBD1. Germline V lookup: CDR1 SNHLY, CDR2 FYNNEI. This CDR3 region has 15 residues. With V trimmed by 1 base and J by 6 bases, 4 bases remained unmatched. CDR3 nucleotide sequence: TGTGCCAGCAGTGAAGTAGGACAGGGGGCGGATGGCTACACCTTC. Translating it yields CASSEVGQGADGYTF.

This chain joins TRBV7-2 and TRBJ2-2; D tentatively fits TRBD1 or TRBD2 (5 bases each). V was pared by 5 bases and J by 3 bases, with 10 bases between. This CDR3 comprises 14 residues. CDR1 and CDR2 from the germline V gene are SGHTA and FQGNSA. The CDR3 is CASSQLGDTGELFF. In DNA, the CDR3 is TGTGCCAGCAGCCAACTGGGGGACACCGGGGAGCTGTTTTTT.

This chain joins TRBV29-1 and TRBJ1-2; D unresolved. The germline CDR1 and CDR2 sequences are SQVTM and ANQGSEA. V was pared by 1 base and J by 12 bases, with 12 bases between. This CDR3 is built from 11 residues. Written as DNA, the CDR3 is TGCAGCGTTGAAGGAACCCTTGGAAACACCTTC. Its protein is CSVEGTLGNTF.

This clonotype appeared many times. The rearrangement joins TRBV10-3 to TRBJ2-7; D may correspond to TRBD1 or TRBD2 (6 bases each). V lost 8 bases, J lost 6 bases, and 20 bases lay in between. The V gene's germline CDR1 is ENHRY and CDR2 SYGVKD. The CDR3 length is 14 residues. The DNA for the CDR3 is TGTGCCATCGGTCTAGACAGGCTGGAGGGCGAGCAGTACTTC. Its protein product is CAIGLDRLEGEQYF.

The rearrangement joins TRBV6-5 to TRBJ1-2; D is ambiguous. This CDR3 is built from 14 residues. Trimming pared 0 bases from V and 2 bases from J, leaving 7 bases between. Germline CDR1 and CDR2: MNHEY and SVGAGI. The CDR3 bases are TGTGCCAGCAGTTACTCGGCAGAGAACTATGGCTACACCTTC. Encoded protein: CASSYSAENYGYTF.

This sequence joins TRBV19 and TRBJ1-2, with D unresolved. Germline V CDR1 and CDR2: LNHDA, SQIVND (reference sequence). V was trimmed by 5 bases and J by 1 base, leaving 8 bases between them. The CDR3 runs 13 residues. The DNA for the CDR3 is TGTGCCAGTAGTGGAGGGATTAACTATGGCTACACCTTC. Amino acid sequence: CASSGGINYGYTF.

The V call is TRBV6-5, the J call TRBJ2-7; D uncertain. The germline V gene encodes CDR1 MNHEY and CDR2 SVGAGI. The CDR3 spans 13 residues. Trimming left V 4 bases short and J 7 bases short, with 14 bases between. The CDR3 here is CASSSTPFEEQYF. The CDR3 nucleotides read TGTGCCAGCAGTTCAACACCTTTTGAGGAGCAGTACTTC.

This clonotype was counted many times. CDR3 region: CASTVEREGIGEQYF. CDR3 nucleotide sequence: TGCGCCAGCACGGTCGAGCGGGAGGGCATAGGGGAGCAGTACTTC. The chain employs TRBV10-2 and TRBJ2-7; 10 bases align to TRBD2. The V gene end was trimmed by 7 bases and the J gene end by 7 bases; junction bases not matched to a gene: 13. The CDR3 length is 15 residues. Germline V lookup: CDR1 WSHSY, CDR2 SAAADI.

The chain is built from TRBV12-3 or TRBV12-4 and TRBJ1-1; TRBD1 might be the D (6 bases). V lost 3 bases to trimming and J lost 3 bases, with 14 bases between them. The CDR3 length is 15 residues. The CDR3 loop reads CASSFSQGGYTEAFF. In DNA form, the CDR3 reads TGTGCCAGCAGTTTTTCACAGGGTGGGTACACTGAAGCTTTCTTT.

To note about this clonotype: A much larger clonotype is one base distant, so this may be a read error. The chain couples TRBV20-1 to TRBJ2-7; no definite D call. The CDR3 is made up of 12 amino acids. Per germline, CDR1 DFQATT and CDR2 SNEGSKA (reference sequence). Trimming removed 2 bases from V and 6 bases from J, with 11 bases in between. CDR3 in DNA: TGCAGTGCTAGATCCGGTGTCTGCGAGCAGTACTTC. It translates to CSARSGVCEQYF.

The chain combines TRBV7-9 with TRBJ2-5; tentatively, D is TRBD1 or TRBD2 (6 bases each). The germline V and J ends were trimmed by 5 bases and 5 bases, with 18 bases remaining between them. CDR3 length: 15 residues. Per germline, CDR1 SEHNR and CDR2 FQNEAQ (reference sequence). The CDR3 nucleotides are TGTGCCAGCAGCCCCCCATGGGGGGCTAGGGAGACCCAGTACTTC. As protein: CASSPPWGARETQYF.

This clonotype was recorded at least ten times. V and J are TRBV19 and TRBJ2-5; no firm D call. Trimming shortened V by 3 bases and J by 2 bases, and 10 bases separated the two germline ends. Germline loops: CDR1 LNHDA, CDR2 SQIVND (reference sequence). CDR3 length: 14 residues. This CDR3 is CASSMLGRQETQYF. The DNA for the CDR3 is TGTGCCAGTAGTATGTTAGGCAGACAAGAGACCCAGTACTTC.